This T cell receptor beta chain was identified in a study of blood T cell repertoires in COVID-19. The overall study: There were acute and convalescent COVID-19 samples, and they came from the United States, Italy and Spain. In each case, the material was cDNA or gDNA derived from T cells, B-cell-depleted T cells, or PBMCs.

Per the study methods: Reference gene primer amplification in the assay estimated nucleated cell counts. The protocol was immunoSEQ multiplex PCR, while the TCRdb copy is restricted to in-frame clones and leaves out a portion. V, J and clone size derive from that table, while D and trimming were established from the DNA sequence. The sample shows approximately 500,000 clones, approximately 83% of them seen only once. This sequence was found in a human donor in a cohort sampled during active COVID-19. Sequencing was performed on peripheral blood.

CDR3 nucleotides: TGTGCCAGCAGCTTAGCCCCCCAAAAGGGGGTCCCAGATACGCAGTATTTT. Protein sequence: CASSLAPQKGVPDTQYF. This chain links TRBV7-9 with TRBJ2-3; maybe TRBD1 (6 bases). V lost 0 bases and J 4 bases, leaving 17 bases between the germline ends. Germline V gives CDR1 SEHNR, CDR2 FQNEAQ (reference sequence). The CDR3 runs 17 residues.